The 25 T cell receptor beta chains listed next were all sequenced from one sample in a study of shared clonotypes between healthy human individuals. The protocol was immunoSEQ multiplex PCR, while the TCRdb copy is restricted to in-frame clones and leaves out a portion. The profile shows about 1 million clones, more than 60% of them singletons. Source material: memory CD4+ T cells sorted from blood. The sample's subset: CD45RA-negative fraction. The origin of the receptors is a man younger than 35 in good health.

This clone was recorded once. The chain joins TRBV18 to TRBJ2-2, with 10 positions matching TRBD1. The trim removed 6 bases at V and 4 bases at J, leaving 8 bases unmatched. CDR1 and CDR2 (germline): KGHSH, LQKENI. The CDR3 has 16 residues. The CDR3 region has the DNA TGTGCCAGCTCCCCCGTAAGGACAGGGGGCACCGGGGAGCTGTTTTTT. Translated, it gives CASSPVRTGGTGELFF.

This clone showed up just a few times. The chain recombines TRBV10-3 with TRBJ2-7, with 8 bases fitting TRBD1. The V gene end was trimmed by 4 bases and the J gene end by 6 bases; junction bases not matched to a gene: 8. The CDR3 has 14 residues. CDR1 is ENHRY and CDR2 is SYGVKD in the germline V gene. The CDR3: CAISVQQGAGEQYF. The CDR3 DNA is TGTGCCATCAGTGTCCAGCAGGGGGCTGGCGAGCAGTACTTC.

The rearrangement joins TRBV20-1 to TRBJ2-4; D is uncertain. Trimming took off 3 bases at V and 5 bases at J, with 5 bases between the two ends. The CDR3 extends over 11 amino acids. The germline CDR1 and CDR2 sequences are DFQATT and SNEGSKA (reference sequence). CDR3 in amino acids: CSASPENIQYF. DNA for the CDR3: TGCAGTGCTAGTCCCGAAAACATTCAGTACTTC.

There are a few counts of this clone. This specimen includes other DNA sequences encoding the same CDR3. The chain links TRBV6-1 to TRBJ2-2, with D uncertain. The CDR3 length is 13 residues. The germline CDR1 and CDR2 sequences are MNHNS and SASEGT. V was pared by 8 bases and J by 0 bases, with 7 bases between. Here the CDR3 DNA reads TGTGCCAGCTCTGGAACGAACACCGGGGAGCTGTTTTTT. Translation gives CASSGTNTGELFF.

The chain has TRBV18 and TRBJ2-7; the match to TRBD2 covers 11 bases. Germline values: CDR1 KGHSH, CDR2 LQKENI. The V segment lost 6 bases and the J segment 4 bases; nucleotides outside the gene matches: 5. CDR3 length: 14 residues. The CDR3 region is CASSSTSGEYEQYF. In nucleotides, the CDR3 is TGTGCCAGCTCCTCGACTAGCGGGGAATACGAGCAGTACTTC.

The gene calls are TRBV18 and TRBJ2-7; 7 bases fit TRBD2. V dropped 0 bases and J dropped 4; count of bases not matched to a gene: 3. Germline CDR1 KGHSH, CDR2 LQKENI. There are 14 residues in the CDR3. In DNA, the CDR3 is TGTGCCAGCTCACCACCGGCGGGGGAATACGAGCAGTACTTC. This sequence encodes CASSPPAGEYEQYF. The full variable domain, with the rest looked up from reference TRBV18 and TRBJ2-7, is NAGVMQNPRHLVRRRGQEARLRCSPMKGHSHVYWYRQLPEEGLKFMVYLQKENIIDESGMPKERFSAEFPKEGPSILRIQQVVRGDSAAYFCASSPPAGEYEQYFGPGTRLTVT.

CDR3 sequence (DNA): TGTGCCAGTAGCCCAGGGAGGTTGTACACTGAAGCTTTCTTT. It specifies CASSPGRLYTEAFF. The chain is built from TRBV19 and TRBJ1-1; D might be TRBD1 (5 bases). The V gene lost 6 bases and the J gene lost 3 bases, with 14 bases spanning the gap. The CDR3 loop spans 14 amino acids. From germline, CDR1 is LNHDA and CDR2 SQIVND (reference sequence).

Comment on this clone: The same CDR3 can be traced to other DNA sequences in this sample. This CDR3 reads CASSYVGQPQHF. The CDR3 nucleotides read TGTGCCAGCAGTTACGTGGGCCAGCCCCAGCATTTT. This chain uses TRBV6-5 with TRBJ1-5; D remains ambiguous. Germline CDR1 is MNHEY and CDR2 is SVGAGI. This CDR3 spans 12 amino acids. Deletions cut 2 bases from V and 7 bases from J, with 6 bases between.

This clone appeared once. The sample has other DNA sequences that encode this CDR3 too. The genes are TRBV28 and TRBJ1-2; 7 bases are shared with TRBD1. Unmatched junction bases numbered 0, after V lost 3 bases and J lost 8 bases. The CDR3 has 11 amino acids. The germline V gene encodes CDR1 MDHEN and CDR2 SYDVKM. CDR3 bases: TGTGCCAGCAGTTTGGGACAGGGCTACACCTTC. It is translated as CASSLGQGYTF.

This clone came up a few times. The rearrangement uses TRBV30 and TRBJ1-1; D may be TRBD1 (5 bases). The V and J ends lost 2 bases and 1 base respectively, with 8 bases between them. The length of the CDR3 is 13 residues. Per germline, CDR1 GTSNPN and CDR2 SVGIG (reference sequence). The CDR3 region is CAWSSDRNTEAFF. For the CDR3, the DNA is TGTGCCTGGAGTTCCGACAGGAACACTGAAGCTTTCTTT.

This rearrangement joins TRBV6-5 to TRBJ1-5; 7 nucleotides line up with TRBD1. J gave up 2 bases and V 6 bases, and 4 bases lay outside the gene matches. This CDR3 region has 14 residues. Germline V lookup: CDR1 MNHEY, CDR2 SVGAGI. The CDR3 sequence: CASRRDRGNQPQHF. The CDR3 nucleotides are TGTGCCAGCAGGCGCGACAGGGGCAATCAGCCCCAGCATTTT.

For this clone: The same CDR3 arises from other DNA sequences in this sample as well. CDR3 bases: TGTGCCAGTAGTTCTTTCTCTGGAAACACCATATATTTT. It yields the protein CASSSFSGNTIYF. The chain links TRBV19 to TRBJ1-3; D remains ambiguous. V was shortened by 5 bases and J by 0 bases, with 5 bases between the two germline ends. The CDR3 is 13 amino acids. Per the germline V gene, CDR1 is LNHDA and CDR2 is SQIVND (reference sequence).

The CDR3 region is CASRPDSINGYTF. CDR3 DNA: TGTGCCAGCAGACCAGACAGTATCAATGGCTACACCTTC. The chain joins TRBV6-5 to TRBJ1-2, with a possible D match to TRBD1 (5 bases). V lost 6 bases and J 6 bases, leaving 14 bases between the germline ends. This CDR3 is 13 amino acids long. Germline CDR1 reads MNHEY; CDR2 reads SVGAGI.

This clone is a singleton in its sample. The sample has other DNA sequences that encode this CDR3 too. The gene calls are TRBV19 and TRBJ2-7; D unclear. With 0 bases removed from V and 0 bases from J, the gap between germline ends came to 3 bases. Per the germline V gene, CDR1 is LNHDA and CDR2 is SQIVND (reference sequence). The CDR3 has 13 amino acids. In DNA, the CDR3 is TGTGCCAGTAGTATAGAGGCCTCCTACGAGCAGTACTTC. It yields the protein CASSIEASYEQYF.

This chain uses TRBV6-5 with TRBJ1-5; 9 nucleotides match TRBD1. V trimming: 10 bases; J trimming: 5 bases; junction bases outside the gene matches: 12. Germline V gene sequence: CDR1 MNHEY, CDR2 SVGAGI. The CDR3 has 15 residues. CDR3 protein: CATKRGQGWDQPQHF. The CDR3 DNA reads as TGTGCCACCAAGAGGGGACAGGGATGGGATCAGCCCCAGCATTTT.

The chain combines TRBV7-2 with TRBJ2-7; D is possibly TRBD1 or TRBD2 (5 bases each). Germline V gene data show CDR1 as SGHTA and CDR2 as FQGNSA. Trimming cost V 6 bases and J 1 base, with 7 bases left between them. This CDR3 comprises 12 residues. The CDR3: CASRGDSYEQYF. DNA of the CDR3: TGTGCCAGCAGGGGGGATTCCTACGAGCAGTACTTC.

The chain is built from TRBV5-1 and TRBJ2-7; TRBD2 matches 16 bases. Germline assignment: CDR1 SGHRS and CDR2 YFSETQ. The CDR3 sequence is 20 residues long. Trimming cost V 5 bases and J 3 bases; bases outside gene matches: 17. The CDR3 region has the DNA TGCGCCAGCAGGGGGCACACAGGGACTAGCGGGAGGGCCGGTATCTACGAGCAGTACTTC. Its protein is CASRGHTGTSGRAGIYEQYF.

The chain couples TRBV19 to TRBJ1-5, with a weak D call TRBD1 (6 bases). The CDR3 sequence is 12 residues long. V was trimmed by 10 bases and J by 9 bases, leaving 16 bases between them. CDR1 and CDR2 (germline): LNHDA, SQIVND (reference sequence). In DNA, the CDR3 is TGTGCCACGAGAGGGGGAACGAGGCCCCAGCATTTT. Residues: CATRGGTRPQHF. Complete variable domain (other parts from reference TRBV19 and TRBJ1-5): DGGITQSPKYLFRKEGQNVTLSCEQNLNHDAMYWYRQDPGQGLRLIYYSQIVNDFQKGDIAEGYSVSREKKESFPLTVTSAQKNPTAFYLCATRGGTRPQHFGDGTRLSIL.

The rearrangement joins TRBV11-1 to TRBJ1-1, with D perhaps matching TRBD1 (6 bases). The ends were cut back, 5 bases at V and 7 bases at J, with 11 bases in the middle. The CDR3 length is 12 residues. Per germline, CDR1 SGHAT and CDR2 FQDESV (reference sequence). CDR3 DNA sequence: TGTGCCAGCAGCCCCGGACAGCTTGAAGCTTTCTTT. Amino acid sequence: CASSPGQLEAFF.

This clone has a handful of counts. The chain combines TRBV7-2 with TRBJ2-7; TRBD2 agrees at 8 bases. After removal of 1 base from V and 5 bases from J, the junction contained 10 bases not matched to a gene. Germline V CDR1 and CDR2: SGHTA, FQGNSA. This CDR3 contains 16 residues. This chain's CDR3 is CASSLVLAGRGDEQYF. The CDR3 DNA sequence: TGTGCCAGCAGCTTAGTTCTCGCCGGGAGGGGCGACGAGCAGTACTTC.

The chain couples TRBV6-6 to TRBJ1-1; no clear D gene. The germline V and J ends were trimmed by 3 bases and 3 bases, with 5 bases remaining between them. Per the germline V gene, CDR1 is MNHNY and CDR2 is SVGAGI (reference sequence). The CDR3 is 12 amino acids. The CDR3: CASSYGYTEAFF. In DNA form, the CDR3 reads TGTGCCAGCAGTTATGGTTACACTGAAGCTTTCTTT.

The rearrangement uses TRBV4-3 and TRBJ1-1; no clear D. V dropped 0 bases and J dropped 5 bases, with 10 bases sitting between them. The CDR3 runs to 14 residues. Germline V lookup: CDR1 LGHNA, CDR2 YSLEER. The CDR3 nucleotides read TGCGCCAGCAGCCAAGAGCTAATCAGTACTGAAGCTTTCTTT. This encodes CASSQELISTEAFF.

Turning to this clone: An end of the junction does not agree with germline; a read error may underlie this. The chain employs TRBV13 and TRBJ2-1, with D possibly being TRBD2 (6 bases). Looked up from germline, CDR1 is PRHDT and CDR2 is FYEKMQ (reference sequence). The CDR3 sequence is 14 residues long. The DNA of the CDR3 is TGTGCCAGCAGCTTCGTCGGGGGTAGGAATGAGCGGTTCTTC. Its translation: CASSFVGGRNERFF.

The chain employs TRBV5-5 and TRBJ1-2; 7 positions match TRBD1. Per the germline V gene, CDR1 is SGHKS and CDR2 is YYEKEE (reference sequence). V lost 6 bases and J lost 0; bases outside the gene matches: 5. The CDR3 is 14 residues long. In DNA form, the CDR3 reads TGTGCCAGCACCGAGGGACAGCCTAACTATGGCTACACCTTC. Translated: CASTEGQPNYGYTF.

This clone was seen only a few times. The CDR3 nucleotides are TGTGCCAGCAGCGTAGGCGGCAGTGGAGGCGTTGAAGCTTTCTTT. Translating it yields CASSVGGSGGVEAFF. The chain joins TRBV9 to TRBJ1-1; unclear D gene. This CDR3 has 15 residues. Germline loops: CDR1 SGDLS, CDR2 YYNGEE. V shed 0 bases and J shed 7 bases, with 16 bases lying between them.